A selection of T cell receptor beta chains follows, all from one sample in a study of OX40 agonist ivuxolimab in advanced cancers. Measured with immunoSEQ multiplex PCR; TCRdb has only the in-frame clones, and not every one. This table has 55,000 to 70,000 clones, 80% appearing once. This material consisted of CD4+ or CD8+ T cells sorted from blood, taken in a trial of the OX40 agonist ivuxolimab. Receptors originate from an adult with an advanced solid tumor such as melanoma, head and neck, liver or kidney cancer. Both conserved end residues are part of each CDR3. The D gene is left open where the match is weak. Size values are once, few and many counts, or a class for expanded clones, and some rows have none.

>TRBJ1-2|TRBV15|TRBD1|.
CATSTRRTGNGYTF
TGTGCCACCAGCACTCGGCGGACAGGGAATGGCTACACCTTC
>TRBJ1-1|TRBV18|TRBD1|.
CASSPFRGRGQTDTEAFF
TGTGCCAGCTCACCATTCCGGGGCAGGGGGCAGACGGACACTGAAGCTTTCTTT
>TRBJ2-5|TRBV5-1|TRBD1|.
CASSSTGVETQYF
TGCGCCAGCAGCTCGACAGGGGTCGAGACCCAGTACTTC
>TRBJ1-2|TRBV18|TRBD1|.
CASSHEVQGGYGYTF
TGTGCCAGCTCCCACGAAGTACAGGGGGGCTATGGCTACACCTTC
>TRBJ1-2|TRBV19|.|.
CASSPPVDPHPGYTF
TGTGCCAGTAGTCCCCCCGTGGACCCCCATCCAGGCTACACCTTC
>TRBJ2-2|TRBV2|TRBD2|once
CASRELAGGTNTGELFF
TGTGCCAGCAGGGAACTAGCGGGGGGGACCAACACCGGGGAGCTGTTTTTT
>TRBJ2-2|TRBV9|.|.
CASSRTPGAGGELFF
TGTGCCAGCAGTCGTACACCAGGGGCTGGAGGGGAGCTGTTTTTT
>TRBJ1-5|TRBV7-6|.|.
CASSGDGGNQPQHF
TGTGCCAGCAGCGGGGACGGAGGCAATCAGCCCCAGCATTTT
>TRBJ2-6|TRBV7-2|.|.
CASSRWTALTGANVLTF
TGTGCCAGCAGCCGCTGGACAGCTCTCACTGGGGCCAACGTCCTGACTTTC
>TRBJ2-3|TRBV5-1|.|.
CASSLDSSTDTQYF
TGCGCCAGCAGCTTGGATAGCAGCACAGATACGCAGTATTTT
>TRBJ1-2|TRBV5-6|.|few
CASSLYYGYTF
TGTGCCAGCAGCTTGTACTATGGCTACACCTTC
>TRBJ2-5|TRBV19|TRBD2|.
CASTAHWRAGGETQYF
TGTGCCAGTACCGCCCATTGGAGGGCCGGGGGGGAGACCCAGTACTTC
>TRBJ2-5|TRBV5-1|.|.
CASSRSGRTETQYF
TGCGCCAGCAGCCGATCGGGACGTACGGAGACCCAGTACTTC
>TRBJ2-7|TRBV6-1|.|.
CASSENRRYEQYF
TGTGCCAGCAGTGAAAATCGGAGATACGAGCAGTACTTC
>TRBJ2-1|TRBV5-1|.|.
CASSSPQRDFSINEQFF
TGCGCCAGCAGTTCGCCCCAACGGGACTTCTCCATTAATGAGCAGTTCTTC
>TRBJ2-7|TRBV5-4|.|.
CASSSGRASYEQYF
TGTGCCAGCAGCTCTGGCAGGGCCTCCTACGAGCAGTACTTC
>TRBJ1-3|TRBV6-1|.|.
CASSPRRGLDTIYF
TGTGCCAGCAGTCCGAGGCGAGGCCTGGACACCATATATTTT
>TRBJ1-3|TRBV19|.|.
CASWGVGSGNTIYF
TGTGCCAGCTGGGGGGTCGGGTCTGGAAACACCATATATTTT
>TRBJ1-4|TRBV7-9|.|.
CASSLTEKLFF
TGTGCCAGCAGCTTGACCGAAAAACTGTTTTTT
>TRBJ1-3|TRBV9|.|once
CASSVAEAGFGNTIYF
TGTGCCAGCAGCGTAGCTGAGGCAGGCTTCGGAAACACCATATATTTT
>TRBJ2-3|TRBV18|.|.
CASSPSGDTQYF
TGTGCCAGCTCCCCATCCGGAGATACGCAGTATTTT
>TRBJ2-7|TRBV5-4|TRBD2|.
CASSRGLAGGSRRNEQYF
TGTGCCAGCAGCCGGGGACTAGCGGGGGGCTCCCGTAGGAACGAGCAGTACTTC
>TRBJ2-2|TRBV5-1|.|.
CASSLGQNSNTGELFF
TGCGCCAGCAGCTTGGGACAGAATTCGAACACCGGGGAGCTGTTTTTT
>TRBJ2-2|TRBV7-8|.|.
CASSDRQGLAGTGELFF
TGTGCCAGCAGCGATCGACAGGGACTCGCGGGCACCGGGGAGCTGTTTTTT
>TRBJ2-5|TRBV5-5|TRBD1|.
CASSFTGTATQETQYF
TGTGCCAGCAGCTTTACCGGGACAGCGACCCAAGAGACCCAGTACTTC
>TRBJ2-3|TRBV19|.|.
CASTTGVQDTQYF
TGTGCCAGTACGACGGGGGTACAAGATACGCAGTATTTT
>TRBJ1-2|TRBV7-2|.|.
CASSLDRQSRGYTF
TGTGCCAGCAGCTTAGATCGGCAGTCTCGTGGCTACACCTTC
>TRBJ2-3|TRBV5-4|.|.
CASSFGQHTDTQYF
TGTGCCAGCAGCTTCGGACAACACACAGATACGCAGTATTTT
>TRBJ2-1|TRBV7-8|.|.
CASSLAWTRLSYNEQFF
TGTGCCAGCAGCTTAGCGTGGACGCGGTTGTCCTACAATGAGCAGTTCTTC
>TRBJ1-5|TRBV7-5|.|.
CVRSSQIRTIQQQTNQPQHF
TGTGTCAGAAGCTCCCAGATTAGAACCATCCAGCAACAAACTAATCAGCCCCAGCATTTT
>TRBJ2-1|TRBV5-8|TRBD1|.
CASSLNAGTGAVNEQFF
TGTGCCAGCAGCTTGAACGCAGGGACAGGGGCGGTCAATGAGCAGTTCTTC
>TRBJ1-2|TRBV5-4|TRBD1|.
CASSTDRDYGYTF
TGTGCCAGCAGCACAGACAGGGACTATGGCTACACCTTC
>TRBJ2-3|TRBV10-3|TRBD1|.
CAISPGQEGADTQYF
TGTGCCATCAGTCCGGGACAGGAAGGGGCAGATACGCAGTATTTT
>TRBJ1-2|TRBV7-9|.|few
CASSIHYGYTF
TGTGCCAGCAGCATTCACTATGGCTACACCTTC
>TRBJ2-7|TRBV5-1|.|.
CASSENSYEQYF
TGCGCCAGCAGCGAGAACAGCTACGAGCAGTACTTC
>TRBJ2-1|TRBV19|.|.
CASEGGQGWNEQFF
TGTGCCAGTGAGGGTGGGCAGGGTTGGAATGAGCAGTTCTTC
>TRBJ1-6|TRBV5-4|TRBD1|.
CASSLVTGGSSPLHF
TGTGCCAGCAGCTTGGTAACAGGGGGTAGCTCACCCCTCCACTTT